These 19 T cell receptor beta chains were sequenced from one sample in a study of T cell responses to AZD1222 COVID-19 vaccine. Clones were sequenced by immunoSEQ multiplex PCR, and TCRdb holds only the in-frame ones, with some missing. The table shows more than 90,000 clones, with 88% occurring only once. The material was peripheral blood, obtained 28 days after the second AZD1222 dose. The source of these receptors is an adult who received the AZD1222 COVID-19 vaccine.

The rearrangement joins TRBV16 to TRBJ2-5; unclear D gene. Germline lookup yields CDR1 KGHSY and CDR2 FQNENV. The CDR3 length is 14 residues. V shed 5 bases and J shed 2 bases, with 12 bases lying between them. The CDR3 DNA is TGTGCCAGCAGCGGTCATGGGCTTCAAGAGACCCAGTACTTC. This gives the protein CASSGHGLQETQYF.

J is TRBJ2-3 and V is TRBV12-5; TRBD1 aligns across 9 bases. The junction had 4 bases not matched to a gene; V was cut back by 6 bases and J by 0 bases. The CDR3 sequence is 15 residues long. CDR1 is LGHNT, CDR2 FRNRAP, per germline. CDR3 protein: CASGIDRGSTDTQYF. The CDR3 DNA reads TGTGCTAGTGGCATTGACAGGGGGAGCACAGATACGCAGTATTTT.

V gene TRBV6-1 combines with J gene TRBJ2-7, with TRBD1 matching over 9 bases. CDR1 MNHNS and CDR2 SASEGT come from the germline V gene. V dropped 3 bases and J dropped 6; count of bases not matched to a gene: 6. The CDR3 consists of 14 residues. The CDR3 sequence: CASSDGTGIVEQYF. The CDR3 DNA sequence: TGTGCCAGCAGTGATGGGACAGGGATTGTCGAGCAGTACTTC.

The CDR3 bases are TGTGCCAGCAGTTTCGAACCCTTTACCTATGGCTACACCTTC. Its protein is CASSFEPFTYGYTF. The rearrangement joins TRBV27 to TRBJ1-2; D gene ambiguous. CDR1 MNHEY and CDR2 SMNVEV come from the germline V gene (reference sequence). The V gene lost 3 bases and the J gene lost 4 bases, with 12 bases spanning the gap. The CDR3 spans 14 residues.

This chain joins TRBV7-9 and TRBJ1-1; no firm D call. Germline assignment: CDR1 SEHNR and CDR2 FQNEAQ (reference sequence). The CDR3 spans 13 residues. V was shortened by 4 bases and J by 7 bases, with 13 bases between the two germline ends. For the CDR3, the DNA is TGTGCCAGCAGCTACGTAGAGGAGAGTGAAGCTTTCTTT. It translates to CASSYVEESEAFF. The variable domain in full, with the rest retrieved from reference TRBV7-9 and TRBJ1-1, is DTGVSQNPRHKITKRGQNVTFRCDPISEHNRLYWYRQTLGQGPEFLTYFQNEAQLEKSRLLSDRFSAERPKGSFSTLEIQRTEQGDSAMYLCASSYVEESEAFFGQGTRLTVV.

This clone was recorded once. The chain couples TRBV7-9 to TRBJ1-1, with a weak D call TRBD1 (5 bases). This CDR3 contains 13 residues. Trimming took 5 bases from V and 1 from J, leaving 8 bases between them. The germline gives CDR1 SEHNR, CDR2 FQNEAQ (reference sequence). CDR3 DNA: TGTGCCAGCAGCAACCAGGGGAACACTGAAGCTTTCTTT. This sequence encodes CASSNQGNTEAFF.

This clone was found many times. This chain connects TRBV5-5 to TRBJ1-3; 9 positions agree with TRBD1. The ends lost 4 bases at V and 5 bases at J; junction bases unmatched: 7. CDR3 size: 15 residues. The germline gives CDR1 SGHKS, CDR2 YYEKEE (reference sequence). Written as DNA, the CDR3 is TGTGCCAGCAGCCCGGGGGGACAGGGCCGAAACACCATATATTTT. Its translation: CASSPGGQGRNTIYF.

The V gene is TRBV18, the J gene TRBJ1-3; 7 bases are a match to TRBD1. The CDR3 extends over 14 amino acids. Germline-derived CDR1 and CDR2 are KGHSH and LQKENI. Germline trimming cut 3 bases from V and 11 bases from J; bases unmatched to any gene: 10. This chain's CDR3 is CASSPGQEGPAIYF. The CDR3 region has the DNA TGTGCCAGCTCACCCGGACAGGAGGGCCCAGCCATATATTTT.

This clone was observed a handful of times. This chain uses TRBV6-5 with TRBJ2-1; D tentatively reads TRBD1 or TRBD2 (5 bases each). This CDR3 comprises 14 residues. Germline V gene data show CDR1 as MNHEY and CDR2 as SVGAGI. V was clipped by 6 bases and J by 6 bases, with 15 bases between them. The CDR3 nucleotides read TGTGCCAGCAGCGCAGGCGCTGGGGGCAATGAGCAGTTCTTC. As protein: CASSAGAGGNEQFF.

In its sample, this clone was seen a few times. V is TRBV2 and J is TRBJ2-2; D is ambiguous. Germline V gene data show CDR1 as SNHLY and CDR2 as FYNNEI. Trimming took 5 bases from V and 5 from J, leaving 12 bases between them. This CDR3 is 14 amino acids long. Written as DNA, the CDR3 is TGTGCCAGCAGTCTGAACGCTAGAACCGGGGAGCTGTTTTTT. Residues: CASSLNARTGELFF.

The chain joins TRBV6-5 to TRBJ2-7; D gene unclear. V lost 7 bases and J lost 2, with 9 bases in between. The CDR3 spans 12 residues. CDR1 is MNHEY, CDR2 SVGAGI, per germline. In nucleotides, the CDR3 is TGTGCCAGCACTAACTCAGCCTACGAGCAGTACTTC. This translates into CASTNSAYEQYF.

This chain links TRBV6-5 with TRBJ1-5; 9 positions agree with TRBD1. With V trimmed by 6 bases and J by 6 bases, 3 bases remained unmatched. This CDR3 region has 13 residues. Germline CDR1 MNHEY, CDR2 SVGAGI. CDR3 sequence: CASSGTGFQPQHF. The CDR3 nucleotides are TGTGCCAGCAGCGGGACAGGGTTTCAGCCCCAGCATTTT.

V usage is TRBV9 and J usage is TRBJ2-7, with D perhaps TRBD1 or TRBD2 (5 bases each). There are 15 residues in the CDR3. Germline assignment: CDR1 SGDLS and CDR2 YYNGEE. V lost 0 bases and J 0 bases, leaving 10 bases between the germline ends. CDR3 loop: CASSVGWDPSYEQYF. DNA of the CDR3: TGTGCCAGCAGCGTAGGGTGGGACCCCTCCTACGAGCAGTACTTC.

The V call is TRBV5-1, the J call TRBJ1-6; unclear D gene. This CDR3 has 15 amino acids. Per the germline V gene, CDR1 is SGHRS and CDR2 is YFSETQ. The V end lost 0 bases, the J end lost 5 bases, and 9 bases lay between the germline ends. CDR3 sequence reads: CASSLGVPNNSPLHF. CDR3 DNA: TGCGCCAGCAGCTTGGGGGTACCGAATAATTCACCCCTCCACTTT. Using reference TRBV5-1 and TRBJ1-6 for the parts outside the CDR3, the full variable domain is KAGVTQTPRYLIKTRGQQVTLSCSPISGHRSVSWYQQTPGQGLQFLFEYFSETQRNKGNFPGRFSGRQFSNSRSEMNVSTLELGDSALYLCASSLGVPNNSPLHFGNGTRLTVT.

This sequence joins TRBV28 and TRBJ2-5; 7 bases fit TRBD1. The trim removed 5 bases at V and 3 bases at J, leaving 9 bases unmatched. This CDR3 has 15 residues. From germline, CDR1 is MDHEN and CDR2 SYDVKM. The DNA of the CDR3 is TGTGCCAGCAGTCGGGACAGTTGGGGGAAAGAGACCCAGTACTTC. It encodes CASSRDSWGKETQYF.

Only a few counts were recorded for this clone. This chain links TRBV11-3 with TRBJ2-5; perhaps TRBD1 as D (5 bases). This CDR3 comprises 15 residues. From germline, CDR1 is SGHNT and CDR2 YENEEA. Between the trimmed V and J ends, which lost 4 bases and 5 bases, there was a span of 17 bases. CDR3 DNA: TGTGCCAGCAGCTATCAACATCAGGGCTCCGAGACCCAGTACTTC. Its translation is CASSYQHQGSETQYF.

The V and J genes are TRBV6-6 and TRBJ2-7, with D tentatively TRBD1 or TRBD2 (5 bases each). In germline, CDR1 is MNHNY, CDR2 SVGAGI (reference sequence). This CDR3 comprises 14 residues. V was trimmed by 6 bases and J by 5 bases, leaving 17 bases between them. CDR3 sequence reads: CASRGDGNLDEQYF. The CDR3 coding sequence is TGTGCCAGCAGGGGGGACGGCAACCTAGACGAGCAGTACTTC.

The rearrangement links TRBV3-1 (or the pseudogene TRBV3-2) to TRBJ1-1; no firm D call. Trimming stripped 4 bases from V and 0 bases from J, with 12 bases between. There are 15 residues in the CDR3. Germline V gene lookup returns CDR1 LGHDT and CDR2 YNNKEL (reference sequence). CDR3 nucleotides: TGTGCCAGCAGCCGACCCGGCACAGTGAACACTGAAGCTTTCTTT. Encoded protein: CASSRPGTVNTEAFF.

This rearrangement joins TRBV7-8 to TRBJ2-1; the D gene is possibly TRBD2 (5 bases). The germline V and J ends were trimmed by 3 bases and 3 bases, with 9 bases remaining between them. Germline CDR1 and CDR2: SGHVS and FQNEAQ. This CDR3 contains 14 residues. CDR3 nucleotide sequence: TGTGCCAGCAGCTTCGGAGGTCTCTACAATGAGCAGTTCTTC. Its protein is CASSFGGLYNEQFF.